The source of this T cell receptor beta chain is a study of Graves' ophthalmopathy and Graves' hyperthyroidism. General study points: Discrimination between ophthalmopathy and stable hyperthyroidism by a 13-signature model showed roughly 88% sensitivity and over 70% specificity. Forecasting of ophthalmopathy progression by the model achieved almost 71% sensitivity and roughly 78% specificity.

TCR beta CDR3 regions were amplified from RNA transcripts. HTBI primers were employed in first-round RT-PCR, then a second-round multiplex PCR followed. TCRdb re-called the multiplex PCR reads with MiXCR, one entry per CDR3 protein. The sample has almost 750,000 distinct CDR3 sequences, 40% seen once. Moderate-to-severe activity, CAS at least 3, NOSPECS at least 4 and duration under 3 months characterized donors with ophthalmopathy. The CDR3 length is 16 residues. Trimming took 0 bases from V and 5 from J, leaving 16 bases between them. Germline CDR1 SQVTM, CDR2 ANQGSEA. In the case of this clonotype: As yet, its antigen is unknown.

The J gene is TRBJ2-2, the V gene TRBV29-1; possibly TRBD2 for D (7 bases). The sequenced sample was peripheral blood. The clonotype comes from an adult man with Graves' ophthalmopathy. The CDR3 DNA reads TGCAGCGTTGAAGATCTCAGCGGGACACGTACCGGGGAGCTGTTTTTT. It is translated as CSVEDLSGTRTGELFF.